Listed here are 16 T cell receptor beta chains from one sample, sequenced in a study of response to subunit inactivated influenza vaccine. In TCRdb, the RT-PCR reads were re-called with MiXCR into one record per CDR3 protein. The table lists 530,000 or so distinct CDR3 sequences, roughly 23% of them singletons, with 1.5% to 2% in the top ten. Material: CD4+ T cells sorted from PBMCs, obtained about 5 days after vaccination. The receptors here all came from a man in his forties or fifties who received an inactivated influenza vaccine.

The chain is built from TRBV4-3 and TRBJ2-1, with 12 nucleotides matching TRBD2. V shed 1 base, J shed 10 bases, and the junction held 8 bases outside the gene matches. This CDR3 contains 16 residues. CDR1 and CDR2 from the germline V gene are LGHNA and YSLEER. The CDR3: CASSQVPSGGAPEQFF. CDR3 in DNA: TGCGCCAGCAGCCAAGTACCTAGCGGGGGGGCCCCGGAGCAGTTCTTC.

This chain's CDR3 is CASSGSGRAVYEQYF. DNA for the CDR3: TGTGCCAGCAGCGGGAGCGGGAGGGCCGTATACGAGCAGTACTTC. V is TRBV7-9 and J is TRBJ2-7, with 10 bases matching TRBD2. Trimming at V came to 5 bases and at J to 4 bases, leaving 8 bases not matched to a gene. This CDR3 has 15 amino acids. Germline V gene lookup returns CDR1 SEHNR and CDR2 FQNEAQ (reference sequence).

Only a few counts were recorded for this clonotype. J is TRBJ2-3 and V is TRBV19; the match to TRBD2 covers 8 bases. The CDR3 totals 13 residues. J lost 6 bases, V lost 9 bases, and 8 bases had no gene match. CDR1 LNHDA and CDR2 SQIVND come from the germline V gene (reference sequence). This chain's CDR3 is CASRGGVSDTQYF. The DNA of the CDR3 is TGTGCCAGCCGGGGGGGGGTATCGGATACGCAGTATTTT. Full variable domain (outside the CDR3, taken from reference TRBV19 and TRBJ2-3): DGGITQSPKYLFRKEGQNVTLSCEQNLNHDAMYWYRQDPGQGLRLIYYSQIVNDFQKGDIAEGYSVSREKKESFPLTVTSAQKNPTAFYLCASRGGVSDTQYFGPGTRLTVL.

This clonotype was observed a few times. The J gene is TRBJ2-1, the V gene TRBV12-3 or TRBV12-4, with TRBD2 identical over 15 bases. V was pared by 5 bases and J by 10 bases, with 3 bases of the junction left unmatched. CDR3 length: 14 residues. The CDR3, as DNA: TGTGCCAGCAGTCGGGGACTAGCGGGGGGAGAGCAGTTCTTC. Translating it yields CASSRGLAGGEQFF.

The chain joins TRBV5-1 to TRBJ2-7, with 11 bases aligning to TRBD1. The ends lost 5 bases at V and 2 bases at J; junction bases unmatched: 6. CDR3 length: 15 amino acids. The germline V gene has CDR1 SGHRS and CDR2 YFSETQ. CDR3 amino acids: CASRLPGQGAYEQYF. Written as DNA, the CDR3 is TGCGCCAGCAGACTACCGGGACAGGGGGCCTACGAGCAGTACTTC.

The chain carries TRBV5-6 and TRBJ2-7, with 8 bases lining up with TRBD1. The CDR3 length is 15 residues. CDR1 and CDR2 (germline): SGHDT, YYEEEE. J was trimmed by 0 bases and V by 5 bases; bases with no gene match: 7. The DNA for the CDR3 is TGTGCCAGCAGGGCGGGACAGGTGAGCTCCTACGAGCAGTACTTC. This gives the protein CASRAGQVSSYEQYF.

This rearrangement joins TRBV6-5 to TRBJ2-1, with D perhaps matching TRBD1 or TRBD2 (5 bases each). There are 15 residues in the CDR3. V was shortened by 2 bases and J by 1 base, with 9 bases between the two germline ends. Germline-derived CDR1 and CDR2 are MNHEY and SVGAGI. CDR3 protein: CASSYGDPSYNEQFF. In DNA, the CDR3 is TGTGCCAGCAGTTACGGGGACCCTTCCTACAATGAGCAGTTCTTC.

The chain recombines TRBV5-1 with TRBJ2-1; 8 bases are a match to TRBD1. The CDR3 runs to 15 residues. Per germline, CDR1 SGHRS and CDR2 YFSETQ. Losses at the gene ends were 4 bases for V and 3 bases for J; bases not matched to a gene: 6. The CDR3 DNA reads TGCGCCAGCAGCCCGGGACAGGTTGACTACAATGAGCAGTTCTTC. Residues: CASSPGQVDYNEQFF.

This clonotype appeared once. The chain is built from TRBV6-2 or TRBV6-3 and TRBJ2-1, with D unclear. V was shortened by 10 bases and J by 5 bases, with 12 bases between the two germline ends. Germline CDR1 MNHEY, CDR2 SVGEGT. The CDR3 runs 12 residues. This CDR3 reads CATTPSDNEQFF. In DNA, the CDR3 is TGTGCCACCACACCCTCAGACAATGAGCAGTTCTTC.

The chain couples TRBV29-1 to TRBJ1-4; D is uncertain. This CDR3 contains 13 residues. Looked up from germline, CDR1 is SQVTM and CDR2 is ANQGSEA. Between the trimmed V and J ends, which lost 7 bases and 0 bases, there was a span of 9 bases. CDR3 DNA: TGCAGCGGGCGTGGGTCAACTAATGAAAAACTGTTTTTT. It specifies CSGRGSTNEKLFF. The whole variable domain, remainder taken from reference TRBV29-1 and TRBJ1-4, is SAVISQKPSRDICQRGTSLTIQCQVDSQVTMMFWYRQQPGQSLTLIATANQGSEATYESGFVIDKFPISRPNLTFSTLTVSNMSPEDSSIYLCSGRGSTNEKLFFGSGTQLSVL.

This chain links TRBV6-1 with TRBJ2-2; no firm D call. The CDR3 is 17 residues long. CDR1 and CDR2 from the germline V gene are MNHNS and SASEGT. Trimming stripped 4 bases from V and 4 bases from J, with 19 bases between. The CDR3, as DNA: TGTGCCAGCAGTGCTGATAATCGGGCAGTAAGCACCGGGGAGCTGTTTTTT. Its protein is CASSADNRAVSTGELFF.

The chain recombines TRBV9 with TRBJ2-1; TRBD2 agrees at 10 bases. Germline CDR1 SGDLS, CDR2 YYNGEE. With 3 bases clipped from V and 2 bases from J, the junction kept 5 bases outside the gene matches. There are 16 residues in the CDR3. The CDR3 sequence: CASSAGSGRTYNEQFF. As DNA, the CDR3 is TGTGCCAGCAGCGCAGGTAGCGGGAGGACCTACAATGAGCAGTTCTTC.

This chain's CDR3 is CSVGSRAEHTDTQYF. For the CDR3, the DNA is TGCAGCGTTGGAAGCAGAGCGGAGCACACAGATACGCAGTATTTT. V usage is TRBV29-1 and J usage is TRBJ2-3; D possibly corresponds to TRBD2 (5 bases). The germline CDR1 and CDR2 sequences are SQVTM and ANQGSEA. V was pared by 4 bases and J by 2 bases, with 16 bases between. There are 15 residues in the CDR3.

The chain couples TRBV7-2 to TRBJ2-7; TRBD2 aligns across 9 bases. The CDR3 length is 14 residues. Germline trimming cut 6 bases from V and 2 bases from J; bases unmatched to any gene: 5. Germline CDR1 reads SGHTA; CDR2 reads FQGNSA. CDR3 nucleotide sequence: TGTGCCAGCAGACGACTAGCGGAAACCTACGAGCAGTACTTC. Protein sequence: CASRRLAETYEQYF.

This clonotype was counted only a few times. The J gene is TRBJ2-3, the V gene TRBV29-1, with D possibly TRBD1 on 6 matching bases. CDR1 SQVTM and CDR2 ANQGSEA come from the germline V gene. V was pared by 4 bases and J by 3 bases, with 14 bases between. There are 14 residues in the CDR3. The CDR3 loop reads CSVAKGVRTDTQYF. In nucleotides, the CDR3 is TGCAGCGTTGCCAAGGGGGTGAGGACAGATACGCAGTATTTT.

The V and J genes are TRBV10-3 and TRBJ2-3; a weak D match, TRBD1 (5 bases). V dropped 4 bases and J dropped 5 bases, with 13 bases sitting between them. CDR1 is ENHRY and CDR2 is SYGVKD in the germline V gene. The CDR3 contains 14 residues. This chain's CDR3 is CAISVLGVGDTQYF. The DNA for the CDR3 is TGTGCCATCAGTGTTCTAGGGGTTGGAGATACGCAGTATTTT.